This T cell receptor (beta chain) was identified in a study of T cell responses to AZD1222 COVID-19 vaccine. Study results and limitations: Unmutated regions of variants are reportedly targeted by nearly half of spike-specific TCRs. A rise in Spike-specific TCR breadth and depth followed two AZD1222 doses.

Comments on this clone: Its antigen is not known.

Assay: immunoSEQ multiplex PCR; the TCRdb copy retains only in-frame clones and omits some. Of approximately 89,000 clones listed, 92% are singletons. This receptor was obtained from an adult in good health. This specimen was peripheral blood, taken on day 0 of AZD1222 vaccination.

DNA of the CDR3: TGTGCCAGCAGCGCCACCGGGACAGACAGCTATGGCTACACCTTC. Its translation: CASSATGTDSYGYTF. This chain connects TRBV2 to TRBJ1-2, with 7 bases aligning to TRBD1. This CDR3 comprises 15 residues. V was pared by 6 bases and J by 4 bases, with 11 bases of the junction left unmatched. The V gene's germline CDR1 is SNHLY and CDR2 FYNNEI.